The 8 T cell receptor beta chains reported below all come from one sample, sequenced in a study of cytomegalovirus exposure and HLA in healthy donors. Profiled with immunoSEQ multiplex PCR; TCRdb holds only in-frame clones, not every one. The sample holds 300,000 or so clones, approximately 91% seen once. The sequencing sample was made of PBMCs. The receptor set was obtained from a man between 25 and 39 years old in good health and CMV-seronegative.

The chain joins TRBV19 to TRBJ2-2; possibly TRBD1 for D (5 bases). This CDR3 has 15 residues. V was shortened by 3 bases and J by 6 bases, with 14 bases between the two germline ends. Germline V gives CDR1 LNHDA, CDR2 SQIVND (reference sequence). CDR3 residues: CASSIILGPAGELFF. The CDR3 bases are TGTGCCAGTAGTATCATACTGGGGCCCGCCGGGGAGCTGTTTTTT.

The chain couples TRBV30 to TRBJ2-7, with 7 positions matching TRBD1. Germline V gene sequence: CDR1 GTSNPN, CDR2 SVGIG (reference sequence). V was clipped by 5 bases and J by 5 bases; unmatched bases: 12. The CDR3 sequence is 14 residues long. CDR3 sequence: CAWAEGAGFHEQYF. In DNA, the CDR3 is TGTGCCTGGGCTGAGGGGGCAGGTTTTCACGAGCAGTACTTC.

V is TRBV5-1 and J is TRBJ1-1; no reliable D call. This CDR3 has 14 residues. Trimming took 0 bases from V and 4 from J, leaving 10 bases between them. The germline gives CDR1 SGHRS, CDR2 YFSETQ. DNA of the CDR3: TGCGCCAGCAGCTTGGCACATCGAACCACTGAAGCTTTCTTT. It encodes CASSLAHRTTEAFF.

This clone appeared a single time. CDR3 nucleotides: TGTGCCAGCAGTGAATATAATCGTCGTGAAGCTTTCTTT. It specifies CASSEYNRREAFF. The rearrangement uses TRBV25-1 and TRBJ1-1; D is undetermined. This CDR3 is built from 13 residues. Germline CDR1 and CDR2: MGHDK and SYGVNS. V lost 0 bases, J lost 7 bases, and 9 bases lay in between.

The chain uses TRBV19 and TRBJ1-4, with a possible D match to TRBD1 (5 bases). The V gene lost 5 bases and the J gene lost 0 bases, with 16 bases spanning the gap. This CDR3 is 17 amino acids long. The germline V gene encodes CDR1 LNHDA and CDR2 SQIVND (reference sequence). CDR3 nucleotides: TGTGCCAGTAGTCCTCGTTGGGCAGGGACAACTAATGAAAAACTGTTTTTT. It codes for CASSPRWAGTTNEKLFF.

On this clone itself: Different DNA sequences within this sample yield the same CDR3. The rearrangement joins TRBV15 to TRBJ1-2; perhaps TRBD1 as D (5 bases). CDR3 length: 15 amino acids. Germline CDR1 and CDR2: LNHNV and YYDKDF (reference sequence). V was shortened by 0 bases and J by 2 bases, with 10 bases between the two germline ends. The CDR3 loop reads CATSRDRQGNYGYTF. The CDR3 DNA is TGTGCCACCAGCAGAGATCGGCAGGGCAACTATGGCTACACCTTC.

This chain uses TRBV5-4 with TRBJ1-3; D uncertain. Trimming took off 0 bases at V and 4 bases at J, with 2 bases between the two ends. Germline V CDR1 and CDR2: SGHNT, YYREEE (reference sequence). This CDR3 region has 12 residues. CDR3 in amino acids: CASSLAGNTIYF. For the CDR3, the DNA is TGTGCCAGCAGCTTGGCAGGAAACACCATATATTTT.

In its sample, this clone was seen a few times. J is TRBJ2-7 and V is TRBV14, with 8 bases fitting TRBD1. This CDR3 has 15 residues. Germline CDR1 is SGHDN and CDR2 is FVKESK. V lost 5 bases to trimming and J lost 2 bases; unmatched junction nucleotides: 8. The CDR3 region is CASSEGQGTTYEQYF. In nucleotides, the CDR3 is TGTGCCAGCAGCGAAGGACAGGGTACCACCTACGAGCAGTACTTC.